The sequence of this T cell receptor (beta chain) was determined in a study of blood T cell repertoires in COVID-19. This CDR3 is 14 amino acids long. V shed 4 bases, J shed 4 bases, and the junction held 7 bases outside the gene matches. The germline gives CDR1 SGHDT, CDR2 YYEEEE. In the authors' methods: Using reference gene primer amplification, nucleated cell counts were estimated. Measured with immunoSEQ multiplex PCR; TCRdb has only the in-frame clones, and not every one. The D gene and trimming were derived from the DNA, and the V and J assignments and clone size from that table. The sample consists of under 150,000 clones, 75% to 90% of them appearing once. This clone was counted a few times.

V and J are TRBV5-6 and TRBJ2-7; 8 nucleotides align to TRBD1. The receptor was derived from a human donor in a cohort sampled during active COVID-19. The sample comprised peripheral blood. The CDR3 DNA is TGTGCCAGCAGCCCTGGACAGGGTTTGTACGAGCAGTACTTC. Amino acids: CASSPGQGLYEQYF.